Below are 30 T cell receptor beta chains sequenced from a single sample in a study of shared clonotypes between healthy human individuals. The data were produced by immunoSEQ multiplex PCR, yet TCRdb's version contains in-frame clones alone and is incomplete. The sample has approximately 2.3 million clones, 80% to 95% seen once. The sample comprised naive CD4+ T cells from PBMCs. Subset indicated: CD45RA+ positively selected. Every receptor here comes from a man aged 18 to 30 in good health. Some clones in this sample may be carry-over from other donors' samples.

This chain joins TRBV14 and TRBJ2-3, with D unclear. Trimming pared 2 bases from V and 6 bases from J, leaving 12 bases between. The CDR3 sequence is 14 residues long. CDR1 is SGHDN, CDR2 FVKESK, per germline. CDR3 in DNA: TGTGCCAGCAGCCAAAGGCAACCCGGGGATACGCAGTATTTT. Amino acid sequence: CASSQRQPGDTQYF.

CDR3 in DNA: TGTGCCAGCAGACCCCGCCGGGCAGATACGCAGTATTTT. Its protein product is CASRPRRADTQYF. The rearrangement joins TRBV28 to TRBJ2-3; no clear D. The V end was cut by 6 bases, the J end by 4 bases, with 11 bases between. CDR1 is MDHEN and CDR2 is SYDVKM in the germline V gene. The CDR3 has 13 residues. The whole variable domain, filled in from reference TRBV28 and TRBJ2-3, reads DVKVTQSSRYLVKRTGEKVFLECVQDMDHENMFWYRQDPGLGLRLIYFSYDVKMKEKGDIPEGYSVSREKKERFSLILESASTNQTSMYLCASRPRRADTQYFGPGTRLTVL.

The genes are TRBV27 and TRBJ1-2; D gene uncertain. The CDR3 has 15 amino acids. Looked up from germline, CDR1 is MNHEY and CDR2 is SMNVEV (reference sequence). V was trimmed by 2 bases and J by 0 bases, leaving 10 bases between them. CDR3 in amino acids: CASSLLGSSNYGYTF. The DNA for the CDR3 is TGTGCCAGCAGTTTACTTGGGAGTTCTAACTATGGCTACACCTTC.

This clone was observed a single time. This CDR3 reads CSVDPTSLSGGNGYTF. CDR3 nucleotides: TGCAGCGTTGACCCCACATCGCTTAGTGGTGGTAATGGCTACACCTTC. The rearrangement uses TRBV29-1 and TRBJ1-2; D is ambiguous. Germline CDR1 and CDR2: SQVTM and ANQGSEA. This CDR3 is built from 16 residues. Trimming removed 3 bases from V and 6 bases from J, with 23 bases in between.

This clone was seen only a few times. The V gene is TRBV7-3, the J gene TRBJ1-5; D unclear. This CDR3 region has 13 residues. Between the trimmed V and J ends, which lost 3 bases and 6 bases, there was a span of 9 bases. CDR1 and CDR2 (germline): SGHTA, FQGTGA. CDR3 sequence (DNA): TGTGCCAGCAGCTTCACGGCGGGTCAGCCCCAGCATTTT. Protein product: CASSFTAGQPQHF.

Concerning this clone: Within the sample, other DNA sequences also encode this same CDR3. CDR3 DNA: TGTGCCAGCTCACGGAACCAAGAGACCCAGTACTTC. Translated: CASSRNQETQYF. The V and J genes are TRBV18 and TRBJ2-5, with unresolved D. Trimming removed 4 bases at V and 0 bases at J, with 3 bases between. The CDR3 sequence is 12 residues long. Per the germline V gene, CDR1 is KGHSH and CDR2 is LQKENI.

Worth noting for this clone: The sample carries other DNA sequences with the same CDR3. The chain is built from TRBV6-1 and TRBJ2-7, with 13 bases fitting TRBD2. Germline V lookup: CDR1 MNHNS, CDR2 SASEGT. The V gene end was trimmed by 6 bases and the J gene end by 5 bases; junction bases not matched to a gene: 4. CDR3 length: 14 amino acids. CDR3 sequence: CASRLAGGPHEQYF. The DNA of the CDR3 is TGTGCCAGCAGACTAGCGGGAGGGCCACACGAGCAGTACTTC.

This rearrangement joins TRBV4-1 to TRBJ2-1; 10 nucleotides match TRBD2. The V gene end was trimmed by 7 bases and the J gene end by 10 bases; junction bases not matched to a gene: 13. The CDR3 spans 15 residues. Germline CDR1 and CDR2: MGHRA and YSYEKL. The CDR3 coding sequence is TGCGCCAGCAACCACCTAGCGGGAGCCGCTAAAGAGCAGTTCTTC. As protein: CASNHLAGAAKEQFF.

The chain combines TRBV2 with TRBJ2-1, with D unclear. The V end was cut by 3 bases, the J end by 0 bases, with 12 bases between. The CDR3 loop spans 16 amino acids. The germline V gene has CDR1 SNHLY and CDR2 FYNNEI. CDR3 coding DNA: TGTGCCAGCAGTGAGATCCAATGGAGCTCCTACAATGAGCAGTTCTTC. It encodes CASSEIQWSSYNEQFF.

The rearrangement uses TRBV4-2 and TRBJ2-3, with 10 bases lining up with TRBD2. The CDR3 consists of 17 residues. V shed 1 base and J 2 bases; nucleotides not matched to a gene: 6. Looked up from germline, CDR1 is LGHNA and CDR2 is YNFKEQ. The CDR3 region is CASSQAAAGGYTDTQYF. The DNA of the CDR3 is TGTGCCAGCAGCCAAGCTGCAGCGGGGGGGTACACAGATACGCAGTATTTT.

The V gene is TRBV5-1, the J gene TRBJ1-4; D is uncertain. Trimming cost V 5 bases and J 0 bases, with 5 bases left between them. Germline CDR1 is SGHRS and CDR2 is YFSETQ. The CDR3 length is 13 residues. The CDR3 DNA follows: TGCGCCAGCAGTGAAGCAACTAATGAAAAACTGTTTTTT. It is translated as CASSEATNEKLFF. The full variable domain, rest sourced from reference TRBV5-1 and TRBJ1-4, is KAGVTQTPRYLIKTRGQQVTLSCSPISGHRSVSWYQQTPGQGLQFLFEYFSETQRNKGNFPGRFSGRQFSNSRSEMNVSTLELGDSALYLCASSEATNEKLFFGSGTQLSVL.

The chain combines TRBV7-2 with TRBJ1-3; tentative D call: TRBD1 (6 bases). The CDR3 loop spans 18 amino acids. The germline gives CDR1 SGHTA, CDR2 FQGNSA. The germline V and J ends were trimmed by 4 bases and 0 bases, with 19 bases remaining between them. The CDR3 loop reads CASSWGIGTFNSGNTIYF. The CDR3 nucleotides are TGTGCCAGCAGCTGGGGGATAGGGACATTTAACTCTGGAAACACCATATATTTT.

This clone was found a few times. The chain recombines TRBV19 with TRBJ2-7; 9 bases align to TRBD1. Germline assignment: CDR1 LNHDA and CDR2 SQIVND (reference sequence). Trimming cost V 5 bases and J 5 bases; bases outside gene matches: 13. The CDR3 has 16 residues. This CDR3 is CASSASGTGKSDEQYF. Here the CDR3 DNA reads TGTGCCAGTAGTGCCTCAGGGACAGGGAAAAGCGACGAGCAGTACTTC.

The chain combines TRBV5-4 with TRBJ2-1; 7 nucleotides agree with TRBD2. Trimming removed 3 bases from V and 7 bases from J; junction bases left unmatched: 4. Germline V gene data show CDR1 as SGHNT and CDR2 as YYREEE (reference sequence). The CDR3 contains 13 residues. The CDR3 here is CASSSLRENEQFF. The CDR3 region has the DNA TGTGCCAGCAGCTCTTTGCGGGAGAATGAGCAGTTCTTC.

The chain is built from TRBV28 and TRBJ1-2; D may be TRBD1 (6 bases). CDR1 MDHEN and CDR2 SYDVKM come from the germline V gene. The CDR3 extends over 13 amino acids. V was clipped by 6 bases and J by 4 bases, with 12 bases between them. This CDR3 is CASRTGQSYGYTF. In DNA form, the CDR3 reads TGTGCCAGCAGGACCGGACAGAGCTATGGCTACACCTTC.

This clone has just one count. The V and J genes are TRBV9 and TRBJ2-3; D not resolved. Trimming pared 4 bases from V and 0 bases from J, leaving 12 bases between. The CDR3 has 15 amino acids. Germline assignment: CDR1 SGDLS and CDR2 YYNGEE. CDR3 sequence (DNA): TGTGCCAGCAGCCCAGACGCGCCTAGCACAGATACGCAGTATTTT. Its protein product is CASSPDAPSTDTQYF.

The V call is TRBV7-9, the J call TRBJ2-3; D remains ambiguous. Germline loops: CDR1 SEHNR, CDR2 FQNEAQ (reference sequence). Trimming took 5 bases from V and 3 from J, leaving 15 bases between them. This CDR3 spans 15 amino acids. CDR3 bases: TGTGCCAGCAGCCCCCGTGGGCCCGATACAGATACGCAGTATTTT. This codes for CASSPRGPDTDTQYF. Combining the CDR3 with reference TRBV7-9 and TRBJ2-3 gives the whole variable domain DTGVSQNPRHKITKRGQNVTFRCDPISEHNRLYWYRQTLGQGPEFLTYFQNEAQLEKSRLLSDRFSAERPKGSFSTLEIQRTEQGDSAMYLCASSPRGPDTDTQYFGPGTRLTVL.

The sample holds one count of this clone. CDR3 residues: CASSLAGQGGNGYTF. The CDR3 bases are TGTGCCAGCAGCTTAGCGGGACAGGGAGGGAATGGCTACACCTTC. This chain joins TRBV7-2 and TRBJ1-2; 9 nucleotides align to TRBD1. V trimming: 0 bases; J trimming: 6 bases; junction bases outside the gene matches: 5. Per germline, CDR1 SGHTA and CDR2 FQGNSA. The CDR3 totals 15 residues. Variable domain in full (rest from reference TRBV7-2 and TRBJ1-2): GAGVSQSPSNKVTEKGKDVELRCDPISGHTALYWYRQSLGQGLEFLIYFQGNSAPDKSGLPSDRFSAERTGGSVSTLTIQRTQQEDSAVYLCASSLAGQGGNGYTFGSGTRLTVV.

The chain couples TRBV18 to TRBJ2-5; 9 nucleotides line up with TRBD1. This CDR3 spans 16 amino acids. CDR1 and CDR2 from the germline V gene are KGHSH and LQKENI. J lost 4 bases, V lost 0 bases, and 6 bases had no gene match. The CDR3 here is CASSPPRGQGRETQYF. CDR3 coding DNA: TGTGCCAGCTCACCACCGCGGGGACAGGGACGAGAGACCCAGTACTTC.

The V and J genes are TRBV29-1 and TRBJ2-7; 12 bases align to TRBD2. The trim removed 6 bases at V and 5 bases at J, leaving 2 bases unmatched. The CDR3 is 12 amino acids. The germline V gene encodes CDR1 SQVTM and CDR2 ANQGSEA. The CDR3 DNA reads as TGCAGCGTCACTAGCGGGAGGCACGAGCAGTACTTC. Amino acid sequence: CSVTSGRHEQYF.

A single count supports this clone. The rearrangement uses TRBV7-3 and TRBJ1-2; D possibly corresponds to TRBD1 (5 bases). With 5 bases removed from V and 4 bases from J, the gap between germline ends came to 11 bases. Germline assignment: CDR1 SGHTA and CDR2 FQGTGA. This CDR3 spans 13 amino acids. The CDR3 spells CASSPTGSYGYTF. CDR3 sequence (DNA): TGTGCCAGCAGCCCAACAGGAAGCTATGGCTACACCTTC.

CDR3 residues: CASSPRTGNGAYEQYF. DNA for the CDR3: TGTGCCAGCTCACCGCGGACAGGGAATGGGGCCTACGAGCAGTACTTC. The chain recombines TRBV18 with TRBJ2-7; 8 bases agree with TRBD1. V lost 3 bases, J lost 2 bases, and 9 bases stayed unmatched. Germline CDR1 KGHSH, CDR2 LQKENI. The CDR3 is 16 amino acids.

The chain uses TRBV25-1 and TRBJ2-1; D gene uncertain. This CDR3 has 13 amino acids. Germline V gives CDR1 MGHDK, CDR2 SYGVNS. V was cut by 3 bases and J by 6 bases, with 9 bases left in between. The CDR3 DNA follows: TGTGCCAGCAGTGATACCCCCCGCAATGAGCAGTTCTTC. This sequence encodes CASSDTPRNEQFF. Filled out from reference TRBV25-1 and TRBJ2-1, the complete variable domain reads EADIYQTPRYLVIGTGKKITLECSQTMGHDKMYWYQQDPGMELHLIHYSYGVNSTEKGDLSSESTVSRIRTEHFPLTLESARPSHTSQYLCASSDTPRNEQFFGPGTRLTVL.

CDR3 bases: TGTGCCAGCAGTTTGGACAGTCTGGGGGAGCAGTACTTC. Protein sequence: CASSLDSLGEQYF. The rearrangement uses TRBV28 and TRBJ2-7, with TRBD1 as a possible D gene (6 bases). The germline gives CDR1 MDHEN, CDR2 SYDVKM. V lost 3 bases and J lost 7, with 13 bases in between. CDR3 length: 13 amino acids.

This rearrangement joins TRBV9 to TRBJ2-5; D ambiguous. The CDR3 covers 15 residues. V was pared by 0 bases and J by 2 bases, with 11 bases between. Germline V CDR1 and CDR2: SGDLS, YYNGEE. CDR3 region: CASSVGVTEQETQYF. The DNA of the CDR3 is TGTGCCAGCAGCGTAGGGGTTACAGAACAAGAGACCCAGTACTTC.

This clone was recorded once. CDR3 in amino acids: CASSHASADTDTQYF. The CDR3 DNA is TGCGCCAGCAGCCACGCTAGCGCGGACACAGATACGCAGTATTTT. The rearrangement joins TRBV4-3 to TRBJ2-3; TRBD2 might be the D (6 bases). The V end lost 3 bases, the J end lost 2 bases, and 12 bases lay between the germline ends. CDR1 is LGHNA, CDR2 YSLEER, per germline. This CDR3 is 15 amino acids long.

The V and J genes are TRBV2 and TRBJ1-4; no firm D call. The CDR3 loop spans 15 amino acids. CDR1 is SNHLY and CDR2 is FYNNEI in the germline V gene. The V and J ends lost 1 base and 8 bases respectively, with 14 bases between them. In DNA, the CDR3 is TGTGCCAGCAGTGAAGGGGCCCCCGCGGCAGAAAAACTGTTTTTT. Its translation is CASSEGAPAAEKLFF.

The gene calls are TRBV5-6 and TRBJ1-1, with D tentatively TRBD1 (5 bases). V lost 2 bases to trimming and J lost 4 bases, with 9 bases between them. CDR3 size: 13 residues. CDR1 is SGHDT and CDR2 is YYEEEE in the germline V gene. The CDR3 sequence is CASSFSRATEAFF. CDR3 DNA: TGTGCCAGCAGCTTCAGCAGGGCCACTGAAGCTTTCTTT.

This clone was recorded once. This chain joins TRBV28 and TRBJ1-1; TRBD1 might be the D (6 bases). This CDR3 has 14 residues. The ends were cut back, 6 bases at V and 1 base at J, with 12 bases in the middle. Germline lookup yields CDR1 MDHEN and CDR2 SYDVKM. DNA for the CDR3: TGTGCCAGCAGATTACAGGGTACGAACACTGAAGCTTTCTTT. Translation: CASRLQGTNTEAFF.

The V and J genes are TRBV27 and TRBJ1-2; D is possibly TRBD1 (5 bases). CDR3 length: 15 residues. Between the trimmed V and J ends, which lost 6 bases and 3 bases, there was a span of 17 bases. CDR1 MNHEY and CDR2 SMNVEV come from the germline V gene (reference sequence). The CDR3 protein is CASRPLGASHYGYTF. Here the CDR3 DNA reads TGTGCCAGCAGACCCCTAGGGGCCAGTCACTATGGCTACACCTTC.